There are many counts of the clone carrying this T cell receptor beta chain. Preparation of the TCRbeta library was carried out with unique molecular identifiers. TCRdb re-analysed the PCR reads in MiXCR, keeping a single row per CDR3 protein. Among around 78,000 distinct CDR3 sequences listed, approximately 7.4% were seen once. The CDR3 runs 13 residues. Trimming removed 10 bases from V and 3 bases from J, with 17 bases in between. The record originates from a study of T-cell reconstitution after alpha-beta-depleted transplantation in children. This chain links TRBV5-3 with TRBJ2-7, with TRBD1 as a possible D gene (6 bases). TRBV5-3 is an ORF for which the function is uncertain. The receptor was derived from a human donor who donated a stem cell graft to a child with acute lymphoblastic leukemia. This material consisted of PBMCs from the stem cell graft donor, taken from the stem cell graft. CDR3 coding DNA: TGTGCCGGGGACGAGGGACAAGACTACGAGCAGTACTTC. Translated, it gives CAGDEGQDYEQYF.